This T cell receptor (beta chain) came from a study of T cells in Graves' hyperthyroidism and ophthalmopathy. General study results and limits: A model of 13 V-J pairs discriminated ophthalmopathy from stable hyperthyroidism.

Uncontrolled infection, other autoimmune disease, pregnancy or lactation led to exclusion. Diagnoses were made from clinical symptoms, serum measures (thyroxine and TRAb), thyroid ultrasound and orbital computed tomography. The authors obtained PBMCs from over 8.5 ml of fresh peripheral blood. This clonotype was detected many times. Its antigen remains unknown. Using RNA transcripts as the source, TCR beta CDR3 regions were amplified. First-round RT-PCR of the TCR CDR3 relied on the HTBI primer set. Via MiXCR, TCRdb re-called the multiplex PCR reads, giving one row per CDR3 protein. Here the sample spans about 520,000 distinct CDR3 sequences, less than 25% being singletons. The V end lost 8 bases, the J end lost 6 bases, and 13 bases lay between the germline ends. The CDR3 sequence is 13 residues long. Germline V lookup: CDR1 SNHLY, CDR2 FYNNEI.

This sequence was found in a woman aged 30 to 39 with Graves' ophthalmopathy. Material: blood. The chain combines TRBV2 with TRBJ2-2; D is possibly TRBD1 or TRBD2 (5 bases each). The CDR3 region has the DNA TGTGCCAGCTGTGGGCAGGGAGCCGGGGAGCTGTTTTTT. Protein: CASCGQGAGELFF.